The 30 T cell receptor beta chains presented below share a single source sample, sequenced in a study of breast tumors, draining lymph nodes, adjacent tissues. The lymph nodes were axillary draining lymph nodes from breast cancer patients. TCRdb re-called the multiplex PCR reads through MiXCR, storing one row per CDR3 protein. The sample contains 80,000 to 130,000 distinct CDR3 sequences, approximately 22% of which appear only once. Sequencing was done on a sample of axillary lymph node tissue. The receptor set was obtained from a female donor with breast cancer. Some clones in this sample may be carry-over from other donors' samples.

This clonotype came up many times. This chain links TRBV29-1 with TRBJ2-7, with D possibly matching TRBD2 (5 bases). V was cut by 4 bases and J by 4 bases, with 14 bases left in between. Germline assignment: CDR1 SQVTM and CDR2 ANQGSEA. The CDR3 has 13 amino acids. The CDR3 DNA reads as TGCAGCGTTGTAAGACTCGCGGGTTACGAGCAGTACTTC. Translating it yields CSVVRLAGYEQYF.

This clonotype was seen a few times. The V call is TRBV28, the J call TRBJ1-5; 12 bases line up with TRBD1. CDR3 length: 14 amino acids. With 6 bases clipped from V and 6 bases from J, the junction kept 3 bases outside the gene matches. Germline CDR1 MDHEN, CDR2 SYDVKM. For the CDR3, the DNA is TGTGCCAGCAGGGGGGACAGGGGGCGTCAGCCCCAGCATTTT. Its protein product is CASRGDRGRQPQHF.

This clonotype was observed at least ten times. This sequence joins TRBV5-1 and TRBJ2-5, with TRBD2 matching over 8 bases. Losses at the gene ends were 0 bases for V and 2 bases for J; bases not matched to a gene: 3. The length of the CDR3 is 15 residues. Looked up from germline, CDR1 is SGHRS and CDR2 is YFSETQ. This chain's CDR3 is CASSLAGGDQETQYF. The CDR3 region has the DNA TGCGCCAGCAGCTTGGCCGGGGGGGATCAAGAGACCCAGTACTTC.

This chain uses TRBV7-3 with TRBJ2-5; 8 bases are shared with TRBD2. Germline CDR1 is SGHTA and CDR2 is FQGTGA. The CDR3 is 13 residues long. The V and J ends lost 5 bases and 4 bases, in that order; junction bases with no gene match: 3. Written as DNA, the CDR3 is TGTGCCAGCAGCCGCGGGAGGCGAGAGACCCAGTACTTC. It specifies CASSRGRRETQYF. The entire variable domain, with the rest obtained from reference TRBV7-3 and TRBJ2-5, is as follows: GAGVSQTPSNKVTEKGKYVELRCDPISGHTALYWYRQSLGQGPEFLIYFQGTGAADDSGLPNDRFFAVRPEGSVSTLKIQRTERGDSAVYLCASSRGRRETQYFGPGTRLLVL.

The V call is TRBV9, the J call TRBJ2-2, with 12 positions matching TRBD1. The V gene's germline CDR1 is SGDLS and CDR2 YYNGEE. This CDR3 region has 19 residues. The V gene end was trimmed by 3 bases and the J gene end by 2 bases; junction bases not matched to a gene: 11. CDR3 bases: TGTGCCAGCAGCGGGCTGGGGACAGGGGGCCTCGTTAACACCGGGGAGCTGTTTTTT. It yields the protein CASSGLGTGGLVNTGELFF.

Ten or more counts support this clonotype. This chain joins TRBV6-1 and TRBJ2-1; D might be TRBD1 (5 bases). The CDR3 loop spans 14 amino acids. CDR1 and CDR2 (germline): MNHNS, SASEGT. The V end was cut by 6 bases, the J end by 0 bases, with 9 bases between. The CDR3 DNA reads TGTGCCAGCAGGGACACCAGCTCCTACAATGAGCAGTTCTTC. It translates to CASRDTSSYNEQFF.

This clonotype showed up many times. The rearrangement links TRBV20-1 to TRBJ2-3, with TRBD2 matching 11 bases. The length of the CDR3 is 17 residues. Germline V lookup: CDR1 DFQATT, CDR2 SNEGSKA (reference sequence). Trimming took 0 bases from V and 2 from J; bases not matched to a gene: 7. The CDR3 DNA is TGCAGTGCTAGAGATTCAAGACTAGCGGGATACACAGATACGCAGTATTTT. Its translation is CSARDSRLAGYTDTQYF.

There are many counts of this clonotype. This chain joins TRBV2 and TRBJ1-5, with D perhaps TRBD1 (6 bases). With 3 bases removed from V and 1 base from J, the gap between germline ends came to 10 bases. The germline gives CDR1 SNHLY, CDR2 FYNNEI. The CDR3 sequence is 15 residues long. CDR3 DNA sequence: TGTGCCAGCAGTGACTTGGGGGCGAGCAATCAGCCCCAGCATTTT. Amino acids: CASSDLGASNQPQHF.

This clonotype occurred many times. CDR3 in amino acids: CASSPPRLAGGGTDTQYF. CDR3 coding DNA: TGTGCCAGCAGCCCCCCCCGACTAGCGGGGGGTGGAACAGATACGCAGTATTTT. The gene calls are TRBV5-4 and TRBJ2-3; 13 nucleotides line up with TRBD2. CDR1 and CDR2 from the germline V gene are SGHNT and YYREEE (reference sequence). Losses at the gene ends were 4 bases for V and 3 bases for J; bases not matched to a gene: 11. The CDR3 has 18 amino acids.

In its sample, this clonotype was seen many times. The chain joins TRBV20-1 to TRBJ1-2; D is ambiguous. Trimming took 7 bases from V and 8 from J, leaving 5 bases between them. Germline CDR1 DFQATT, CDR2 SNEGSKA (reference sequence). The CDR3 contains 8 residues. The CDR3 coding sequence is TGCAGTGGAGCGGGCTACACCTTC. This encodes CSGAGYTF.

On this clonotype: A much larger clone sits a single nucleotide away, making a read error possible. The chain combines TRBV4-2 with TRBJ2-3, with D hard to call. Germline values: CDR1 LGHNA, CDR2 YNFKEQ. This CDR3 region has 14 residues. The CDR3 sequence is CASSRSAVTDTRYF. The CDR3, as DNA: TGTGCCAGCAGCCGATCGGCGGTCACAGATACGCGGTATTTT.

The sample holds many counts of this clonotype. The rearrangement links TRBV10-2 to TRBJ1-6; 9 bases match TRBD1. The CDR3 spans 12 residues. Germline V gene data show CDR1 as WSHSY and CDR2 as SAAADI. Trimming cost V 8 bases and J 10 bases; bases outside gene matches: 3. CDR3: CASGTGSSPLHF. CDR3 nucleotide sequence: TGCGCCAGCGGGACAGGGAGCTCACCCCTCCACTTT.

The table lists this clonotype with many counts. In nucleotides, the CDR3 is TGTGCCAGCAGATGGGACAGGGGACGCTACACCTTC. Its translation: CASRWDRGRYTF. The J gene is TRBJ1-2, the V gene TRBV6-5, with 10 positions matching TRBD1. The CDR3 has 12 residues. Germline CDR1 MNHEY, CDR2 SVGAGI. V lost 6 bases to trimming and J lost 9 bases; unmatched junction nucleotides: 4.

This clonotype has only a few counts. The V call is TRBV5-1, the J call TRBJ2-6, with 10 bases that match TRBD1. Germline CDR1 reads SGHRS; CDR2 reads YFSETQ. Trimming took 6 bases from V and 1 from J; bases not matched to a gene: 4. The CDR3 contains 16 residues. Here the CDR3 DNA reads TGCGCCAGCATGAGGGACAGGGGATCTGGGGCCAACGTCCTGACTTTC. Protein: CASMRDRGSGANVLTF.

The rearrangement links TRBV9 to TRBJ2-6, with a tentative D call TRBD2 (6 bases). The CDR3 sequence is 18 residues long. Trimming removed 4 bases from V and 0 bases from J, with 17 bases in between. In germline, CDR1 is SGDLS, CDR2 YYNGEE. The CDR3 sequence is CASSPRAGRPSGANVLTF. CDR3 coding DNA: TGTGCCAGCAGCCCTAGGGCGGGGCGGCCCTCTGGGGCCAACGTCCTGACTTTC.

Notes on this clonotype: This may come from a read error, since a much larger clone is one base off. V usage is TRBV2 and J usage is TRBJ2-2; no firm D call. Germline CDR1 SNHLY, CDR2 FYNNEI. This CDR3 is 13 amino acids long. The CDR3 reads CAGSALNTGELFF. The CDR3 coding sequence is TGTGCCGGCAGTGCGCTGAACACCGGGGAGCTGTTTTTT. The entire variable domain, with the rest obtained from reference TRBV2 and TRBJ2-2, is as follows: EPEVTQTPSHQVTQMGQEVILRCVPISNHLYFYWYRQILGQKVEFLVSFYNNEISEKSEIFDDQFSVERPDGSNFTLKIRSTKLEDSAMYFCAGSALNTGELFFGEGSRLTVL.

This clonotype has a count of ten or more. This chain connects TRBV7-9 to TRBJ1-3; D remains ambiguous. The germline V gene encodes CDR1 SEHNR and CDR2 FQNEAQ (reference sequence). Trimming stripped 0 bases from V and 0 bases from J, with 3 bases between. The CDR3 contains 14 residues. The CDR3 DNA reads as TGTGCCAGCAGCTTAGCCACCTCTGGAAACACCATATATTTT. Amino acids: CASSLATSGNTIYF.

The rearrangement uses TRBV24-1 and TRBJ1-2, with D possibly being TRBD1 (5 bases). Germline CDR1 and CDR2: KGHDR and SFDVKD. V was cut by 3 bases and J by 1 base, with 8 bases left in between. This CDR3 has 14 amino acids. CDR3 sequence reads: CATSDMTDNYGYTF. The DNA for the CDR3 is TGTGCCACCAGTGATATGACAGATAACTATGGCTACACCTTC.

This clonotype has a count of ten or more. The gene calls are TRBV9 and TRBJ2-7; D assignment may be TRBD1 or TRBD2 (5 bases each). The germline gives CDR1 SGDLS, CDR2 YYNGEE. The CDR3 runs to 16 residues. V lost 0 bases and J lost 0, with 13 bases in between. Here the CDR3 DNA reads TGTGCCAGCAGCGTAGAACCGGGACCCACCTCCTACGAGCAGTACTTC. Residues: CASSVEPGPTSYEQYF.

This clonotype was observed many times. J is TRBJ2-7 and V is TRBV19; 11 bases are shared with TRBD1. Germline CDR1 LNHDA, CDR2 SQIVND (reference sequence). Unmatched junction bases numbered 5, after V lost 6 bases and J lost 4 bases. The CDR3 is 14 residues long. In DNA form, the CDR3 reads TGTGCCAGTAGACCGGGACAGGGGGATTACGAGCAGTACTTC. This codes for CASRPGQGDYEQYF. The full variable domain, rest sourced from reference TRBV19 and TRBJ2-7, is DGGITQSPKYLFRKEGQNVTLSCEQNLNHDAMYWYRQDPGQGLRLIYYSQIVNDFQKGDIAEGYSVSREKKESFPLTVTSAQKNPTAFYLCASRPGQGDYEQYFGPGTRLTVT.

This clonotype was detected ten times or more. The chain couples TRBV19 to TRBJ2-7, with D perhaps TRBD1 (6 bases). The V end was cut by 3 bases, the J end by 2 bases, with 14 bases between. The CDR3 totals 15 residues. From germline, CDR1 is LNHDA and CDR2 SQIVND (reference sequence). The DNA for the CDR3 is TGTGCCAGTAGTATGGGACATCGGGGTCCCTACGAGCAGTACTTC. This gives the protein CASSMGHRGPYEQYF.

This clonotype was observed at least ten times. V and J are TRBV2 and TRBJ2-5; D is undetermined. The V end lost 6 bases, the J end lost 7 bases, and 12 bases lay between the germline ends. This CDR3 comprises 12 residues. Germline CDR1 is SNHLY and CDR2 is FYNNEI. CDR3 protein: CASSSGLGTQYF. The CDR3 DNA is TGTGCCAGCAGCTCGGGCCTGGGGACCCAGTACTTC.

This clonotype was detected many times. This rearrangement joins TRBV11-2 to TRBJ2-5; D possibly corresponds to TRBD2 (7 bases). The length of the CDR3 is 13 residues. The V gene's germline CDR1 is SGHAT and CDR2 FQNNGV. Trimming shortened V by 5 bases and J by 4 bases, and 11 bases separated the two germline ends. The CDR3 protein is CASSRGGVETQYF. In nucleotides, the CDR3 is TGTGCCAGCAGCCGAGGGGGGGTAGAGACCCAGTACTTC.

This clonotype was observed a handful of times. V usage is TRBV28 and J usage is TRBJ1-2; D is unclear. Germline V gene data show CDR1 as MDHEN and CDR2 as SYDVKM. The CDR3 is made up of 16 amino acids. Trimming stripped 2 bases from V and 1 base from J, with 14 bases between. Here the CDR3 DNA reads TGTGCCAGCAGTTTACCTAGGACTTCAAGTAACTATGGCTACACCTTC. Protein product: CASSLPRTSSNYGYTF.

As regards this clonotype: This may stem from a read error, because a much larger clone lies one nucleotide away. The chain is built from TRBV19 and TRBJ2-5; D gene unclear. The CDR3 loop spans 14 amino acids. Germline V CDR1 and CDR2: LNHDA, SQIVND (reference sequence). The CDR3 sequence: CASRKKGLGETQCF. The CDR3 bases are TGTGCCAGTAGAAAGAAGGGATTAGGAGAGACCCAGTGCTTC. The variable domain in full, completed from reference TRBV19 and TRBJ2-5, reads DGGITQSPKYLFRKEGQNVTLSCEQNLNHDAMYWYRQDPGQGLRLIYYSQIVNDFQKGDIAEGYSVSREKKESFPLTVTSAQKNPTAFYLCASRKKGLGETQCFGPGTRLLVL.

At least ten counts were recorded for this clonotype. The chain couples TRBV19 to TRBJ2-1, with 10 bases that match TRBD2. The germline V gene encodes CDR1 LNHDA and CDR2 SQIVND (reference sequence). The CDR3 extends over 17 amino acids. Trimming removed 4 bases from V and 6 bases from J; junction bases left unmatched: 12. The CDR3 DNA sequence: TGTGCCAGTAGTACGCACGTTCTAGCGGGAGTCGTCAATGAGCAGTTCTTC. This codes for CASSTHVLAGVVNEQFF.

The table lists this clonotype with many counts. The chain has TRBV9 and TRBJ2-1; 9 nucleotides line up with TRBD1. CDR3 length: 19 amino acids. Per germline, CDR1 SGDLS and CDR2 YYNGEE. Trimming removed 0 bases from V and 8 bases from J; junction bases left unmatched: 18. The chain's CDR3 is CASSVGGNTGGAIGDEQFF. The CDR3 region has the DNA TGTGCCAGCAGCGTAGGTGGGAACACAGGGGGCGCAATTGGGGATGAGCAGTTCTTC.

This clonotype was detected ten times or more. The chain couples TRBV5-6 to TRBJ2-5, with D perhaps TRBD1 or TRBD2 (5 bases each). CDR1 is SGHDT and CDR2 is YYEEEE in the germline V gene. This CDR3 is 14 amino acids long. V lost 3 bases, J lost 4 bases, and 13 bases lay in between. This chain's CDR3 is CASSWGTRVETQYF. DNA of the CDR3: TGTGCCAGCAGCTGGGGGACCAGGGTAGAGACCCAGTACTTC.

DNA of the CDR3: TGTGCCAGCAGTTTCCGGGGGTTGTCCGGGGAGCTGTTTTTT. It codes for CASSFRGLSGELFF. This chain uses TRBV27 with TRBJ2-2; D may be TRBD2 (6 bases). The ends were cut back, 3 bases at V and 6 bases at J, with 11 bases in the middle. CDR3 length: 14 amino acids. CDR1 is MNHEY, CDR2 SMNVEV, per germline (reference sequence).

This clonotype was observed at least ten times. This chain joins TRBV7-9 and TRBJ2-7; D tentatively fits TRBD1 or TRBD2 (6 bases each). Looked up from germline, CDR1 is SEHNR and CDR2 is FQNEAQ (reference sequence). The CDR3 is 13 amino acids. The V and J ends lost 2 bases and 7 bases respectively, with 12 bases between them. CDR3 DNA: TGTGCCAGCAGCTTAAGGGGGGTGGGGGAGCAGTACTTC. Its translation is CASSLRGVGEQYF. The complete variable domain, with remaining parts taken from reference TRBV7-9 and TRBJ2-7, reads DTGVSQNPRHKITKRGQNVTFRCDPISEHNRLYWYRQTLGQGPEFLTYFQNEAQLEKSRLLSDRFSAERPKGSFSTLEIQRTEQGDSAMYLCASSLRGVGEQYFGPGTRLTVT.